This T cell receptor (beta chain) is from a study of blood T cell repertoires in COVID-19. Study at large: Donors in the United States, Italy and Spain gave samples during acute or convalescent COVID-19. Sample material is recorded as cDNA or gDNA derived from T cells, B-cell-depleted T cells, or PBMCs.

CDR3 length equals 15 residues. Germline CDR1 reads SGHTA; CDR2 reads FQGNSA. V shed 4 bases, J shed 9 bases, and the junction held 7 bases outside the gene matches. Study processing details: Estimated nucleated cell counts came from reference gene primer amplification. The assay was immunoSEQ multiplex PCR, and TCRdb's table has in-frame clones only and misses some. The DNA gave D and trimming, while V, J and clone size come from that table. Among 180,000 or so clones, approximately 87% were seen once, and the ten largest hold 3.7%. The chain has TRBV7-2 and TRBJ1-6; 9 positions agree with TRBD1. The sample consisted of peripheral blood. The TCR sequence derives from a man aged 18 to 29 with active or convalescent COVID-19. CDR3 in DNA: TGTGCCAGCAGCTCCGAGGACAGGGGTGGTTCACCCCTCCACTTT. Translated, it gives CASSSEDRGGSPLHF.